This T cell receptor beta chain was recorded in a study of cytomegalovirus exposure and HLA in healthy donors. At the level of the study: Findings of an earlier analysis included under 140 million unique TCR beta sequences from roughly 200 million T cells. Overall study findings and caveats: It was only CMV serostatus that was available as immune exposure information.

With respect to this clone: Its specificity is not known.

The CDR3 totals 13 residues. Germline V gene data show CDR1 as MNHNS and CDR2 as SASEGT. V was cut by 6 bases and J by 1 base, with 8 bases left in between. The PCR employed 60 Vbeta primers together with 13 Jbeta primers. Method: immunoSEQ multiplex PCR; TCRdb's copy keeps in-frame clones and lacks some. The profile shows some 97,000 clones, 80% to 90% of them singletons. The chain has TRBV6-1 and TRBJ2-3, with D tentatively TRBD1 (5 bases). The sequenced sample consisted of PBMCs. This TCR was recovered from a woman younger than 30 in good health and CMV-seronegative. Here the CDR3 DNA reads TGTGCCAGCAGCAGGGCGCGCACAGATACGCAGTATTTT. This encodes CASSRARTDTQYF.